This entry lists 2 T cell receptor beta chains sequenced from one sample in a study of cytomegalovirus exposure and HLA in healthy donors. 60 Vbeta and 13 Jbeta primers were used in PCR. Profiled with immunoSEQ multiplex PCR; TCRdb holds only in-frame clones, not every one. Here the sample spans more than 85,000 clones, roughly 63% being singletons. Material: PBMCs. Receptor source: a woman aged 25 to 39 in good health and CMV-seronegative.

This clone was seen a handful of times. The chain has TRBV10-3 and TRBJ1-2; 7 bases are shared with TRBD1. There are 13 residues in the CDR3. Germline V CDR1 and CDR2: ENHRY, SYGVKD. Trimming at V came to 5 bases and at J to 3 bases, leaving 3 bases not matched to a gene. The CDR3 loop is CAISKGADYGYTF. The DNA of the CDR3 is TGTGCCATCAGTAAGGGGGCGGACTATGGCTACACCTTC.

The V call is TRBV13, the J call TRBJ2-1, with D possibly being TRBD2 (5 bases). Germline V gene sequence: CDR1 PRHDT, CDR2 FYEKMQ (reference sequence). V was shortened by 0 bases and J by 0 bases, with 9 bases between the two germline ends. The CDR3 has 16 residues. The CDR3 is CASSLGAGPSYNEQFF. DNA of the CDR3: TGTGCCAGCAGCTTAGGGGCGGGCCCCTCCTACAATGAGCAGTTCTTC.